These 3 T cell receptor beta chains were all obtained from the same sample, sequenced in a study of a mutant IDH1 vaccine in newly diagnosed glioma. Their cognate antigens are unknown. Time point specified: week 35, safety follow-up. In every dose of vaccine, 300 ug of mutant IDH1 20-mer peptide was given alongside topical imiquimod. TCRdb's table, derived via immunoSEQ multiplex PCR, lists solely in-frame clones and lacks some. The data show about 32,000 clones, roughly four fifths seen once. The sequences come from PBMCs, collected from a glioma patient whose treatment included an IDH1 peptide vaccine. The source is a woman younger than 30 with glioma.

This CDR3 reads CASSLEMSSGNTIYF. The CDR3 DNA follows: TGTGCCAGCAGCTTGGAAATGAGCTCTGGAAACACCATATATTTT. The chain is built from TRBV5-5 and TRBJ1-3; the D is unclear. The CDR3 totals 15 residues. Germline lookup yields CDR1 SGHKS and CDR2 YYEKEE (reference sequence). The germline V and J ends were trimmed by 0 bases and 0 bases, with 7 bases remaining between them.

This chain uses TRBV7-9 with TRBJ1-1; D might be TRBD1 (6 bases). This CDR3 spans 17 amino acids. Germline V gives CDR1 SEHNR, CDR2 FQNEAQ (reference sequence). V lost 1 base, J lost 4 bases, and 19 bases lay in between. The CDR3 nucleotides read TGTGCCAGCAGCTTAGAAGGCGGCAGGGGCGCCGGCACTGAAGCTTTCTTT. Encoded protein: CASSLEGGRGAGTEAFF.

The chain combines TRBV7-9 with TRBJ2-6, with no clear D. V was pared by 1 base and J by 0 bases, with 7 bases between. This CDR3 is 16 amino acids long. Germline values: CDR1 SEHNR, CDR2 FQNEAQ (reference sequence). For the CDR3, the DNA is TGTGCCAGCAGCTTAGATGGGCTCTCTGGGGCCAACGTCCTGACTTTC. Translating it yields CASSLDGLSGANVLTF.